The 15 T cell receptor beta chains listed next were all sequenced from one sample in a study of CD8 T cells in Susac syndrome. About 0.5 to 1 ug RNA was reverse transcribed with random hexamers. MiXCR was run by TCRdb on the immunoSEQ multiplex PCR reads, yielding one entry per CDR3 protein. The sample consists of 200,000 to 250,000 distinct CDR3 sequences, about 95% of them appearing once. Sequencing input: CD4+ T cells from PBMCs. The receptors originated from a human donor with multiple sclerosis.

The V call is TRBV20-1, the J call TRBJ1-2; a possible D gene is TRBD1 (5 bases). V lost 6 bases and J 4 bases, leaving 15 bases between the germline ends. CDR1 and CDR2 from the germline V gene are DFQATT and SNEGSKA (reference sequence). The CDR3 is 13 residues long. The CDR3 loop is CSAGETGGYGYTF. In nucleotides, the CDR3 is TGCAGTGCCGGCGAGACCGGGGGCTATGGCTACACCTTC.

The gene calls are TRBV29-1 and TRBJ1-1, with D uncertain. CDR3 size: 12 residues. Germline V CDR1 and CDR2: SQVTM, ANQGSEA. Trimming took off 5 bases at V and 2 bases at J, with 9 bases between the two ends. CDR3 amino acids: CSVLQSNTEAFF. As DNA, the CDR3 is TGCAGCGTTCTTCAGTCAAACACTGAAGCTTTCTTT. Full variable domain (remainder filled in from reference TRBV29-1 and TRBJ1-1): SAVISQKPSRDICQRGTSLTIQCQVDSQVTMMFWYRQQPGQSLTLIATANQGSEATYESGFVIDKFPISRPNLTFSTLTVSNMSPEDSSIYLCSVLQSNTEAFFGQGTRLTVV.

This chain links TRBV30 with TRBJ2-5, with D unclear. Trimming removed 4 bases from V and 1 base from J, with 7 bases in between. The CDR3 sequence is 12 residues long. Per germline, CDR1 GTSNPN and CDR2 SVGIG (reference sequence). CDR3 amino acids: CAWTLGQETQYF. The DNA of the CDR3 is TGTGCCTGGACACTGGGCCAAGAGACCCAGTACTTC.

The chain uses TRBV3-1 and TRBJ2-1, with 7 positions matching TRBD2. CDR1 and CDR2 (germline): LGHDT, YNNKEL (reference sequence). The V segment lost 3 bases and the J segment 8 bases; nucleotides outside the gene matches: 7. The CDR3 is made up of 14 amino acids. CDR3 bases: TGTGCCAGCAGCCACGAACTCACTAGCGATGAGCAGTTCTTC. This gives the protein CASSHELTSDEQFF.

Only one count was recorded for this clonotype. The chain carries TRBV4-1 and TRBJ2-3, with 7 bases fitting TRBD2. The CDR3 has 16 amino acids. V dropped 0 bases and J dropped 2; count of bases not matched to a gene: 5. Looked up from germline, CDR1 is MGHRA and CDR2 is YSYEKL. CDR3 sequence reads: CASSQELARATDTQYF. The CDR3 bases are TGCGCCAGCAGCCAAGAACTAGCGAGGGCCACAGATACGCAGTATTTT.

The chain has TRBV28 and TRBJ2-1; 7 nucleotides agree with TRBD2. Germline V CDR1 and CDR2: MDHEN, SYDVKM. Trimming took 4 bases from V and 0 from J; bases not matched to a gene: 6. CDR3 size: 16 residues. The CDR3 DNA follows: TGTGCCAGCAGTTCCCAGGGAGGGATCTCCTACAATGAGCAGTTCTTC. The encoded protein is CASSSQGGISYNEQFF. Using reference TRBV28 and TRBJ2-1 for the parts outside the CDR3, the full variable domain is DVKVTQSSRYLVKRTGEKVFLECVQDMDHENMFWYRQDPGLGLRLIYFSYDVKMKEKGDIPEGYSVSREKKERFSLILESASTNQTSMYLCASSSQGGISYNEQFFGPGTRLTVL.

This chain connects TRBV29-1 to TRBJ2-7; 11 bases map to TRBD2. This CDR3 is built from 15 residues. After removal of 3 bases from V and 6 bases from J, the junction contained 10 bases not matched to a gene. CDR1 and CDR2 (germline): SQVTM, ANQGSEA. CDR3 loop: CSVERGGLAGGEQYF. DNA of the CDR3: TGCAGCGTTGAGCGGGGGGGCCTAGCGGGAGGCGAGCAGTACTTC.

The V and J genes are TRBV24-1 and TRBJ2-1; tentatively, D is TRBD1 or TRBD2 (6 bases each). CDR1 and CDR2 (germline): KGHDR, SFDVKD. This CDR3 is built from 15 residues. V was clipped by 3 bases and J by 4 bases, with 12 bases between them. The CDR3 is CATSDTGGRYNEQFF. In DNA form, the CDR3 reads TGTGCCACCAGTGATACCGGGGGCCGTTACAATGAGCAGTTCTTC.

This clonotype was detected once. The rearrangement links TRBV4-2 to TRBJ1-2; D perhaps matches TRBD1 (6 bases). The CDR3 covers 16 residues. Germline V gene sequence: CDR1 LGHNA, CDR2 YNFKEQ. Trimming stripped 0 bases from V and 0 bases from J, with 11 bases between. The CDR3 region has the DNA TGTGCCAGCAGCCAAGATAAAGGGGGAGCTAACTATGGCTACACCTTC. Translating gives CASSQDKGGANYGYTF.

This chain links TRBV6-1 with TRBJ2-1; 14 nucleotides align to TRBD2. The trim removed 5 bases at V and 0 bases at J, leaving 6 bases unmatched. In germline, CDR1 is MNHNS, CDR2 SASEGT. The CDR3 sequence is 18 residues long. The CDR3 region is CASSTGTSGSPSYNEQFF. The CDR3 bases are TGTGCCAGCAGTACCGGGACTAGCGGGAGTCCCTCCTACAATGAGCAGTTCTTC.

Here the CDR3 reads CASSGGTGEQETQYF. In DNA form, the CDR3 reads TGCGCCAGCAGCGGCGGGACAGGGGAGCAAGAGACCCAGTACTTC. The V gene is TRBV5-1, the J gene TRBJ2-5; 10 bases are shared with TRBD1. The length of the CDR3 is 15 residues. Germline V gene lookup returns CDR1 SGHRS and CDR2 YFSETQ. V dropped 4 bases and J dropped 2; count of bases not matched to a gene: 5.

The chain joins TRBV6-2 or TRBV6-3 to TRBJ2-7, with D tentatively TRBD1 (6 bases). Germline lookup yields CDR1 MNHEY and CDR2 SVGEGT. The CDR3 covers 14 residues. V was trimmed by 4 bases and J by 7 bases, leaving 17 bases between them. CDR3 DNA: TGTGCCAGCAGTTCTACCTGGGCCCAGGGGGAGCAGTACTTC. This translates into CASSSTWAQGEQYF.

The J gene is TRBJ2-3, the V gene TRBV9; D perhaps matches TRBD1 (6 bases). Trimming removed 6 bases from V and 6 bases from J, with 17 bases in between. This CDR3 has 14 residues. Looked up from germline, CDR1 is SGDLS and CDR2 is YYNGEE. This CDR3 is CASNPIGQQDTQYF. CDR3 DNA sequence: TGTGCCAGCAACCCGATAGGACAGCAGGATACGCAGTATTTT.

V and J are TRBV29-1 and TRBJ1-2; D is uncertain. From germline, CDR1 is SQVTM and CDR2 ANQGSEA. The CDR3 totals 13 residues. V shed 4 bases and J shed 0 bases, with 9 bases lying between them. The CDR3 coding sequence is TGCAGCGTTGCGTCTAGCCCTAACTATGGCTACACCTTC. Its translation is CSVASSPNYGYTF. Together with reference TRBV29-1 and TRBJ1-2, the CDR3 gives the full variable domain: SAVISQKPSRDICQRGTSLTIQCQVDSQVTMMFWYRQQPGQSLTLIATANQGSEATYESGFVIDKFPISRPNLTFSTLTVSNMSPEDSSIYLCSVASSPNYGYTFGSGTRLTVV.

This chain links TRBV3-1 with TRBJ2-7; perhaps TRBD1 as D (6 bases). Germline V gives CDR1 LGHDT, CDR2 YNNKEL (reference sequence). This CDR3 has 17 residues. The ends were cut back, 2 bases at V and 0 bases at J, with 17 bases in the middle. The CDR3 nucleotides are TGTGCCAGCAGCCAAAACTGGTACAGGGATTTCTCCTACGAGCAGTACTTC. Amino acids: CASSQNWYRDFSYEQYF.